The clone carrying this T cell receptor beta chain has a handful of counts. This sample was taken from a study of blood T cells in healthy people across ages. Primed by a sample-barcoded 5' primer and a J-beta primer mix, a second PCR proceeded for about 6 to 11 cycles. MiXCR was run by TCRdb on the 5' RACE reads, yielding one entry per CDR3 protein. This table has about 620,000 distinct CDR3 sequences, roughly half appearing once. The CDR3 has 13 residues. V dropped 4 bases and J dropped 4 bases, with 10 bases sitting between them. From germline, CDR1 is LNHDA and CDR2 SQIVND (reference sequence). The chain joins TRBV19 to TRBJ1-2; unclear D gene. The receptor was isolated from a woman at least 80 years old in good health. Sequencing was done on a sample of blood. CDR3 sequence reads: CASSSWETYGYTF. The CDR3 DNA reads TGTGCCAGTAGTAGCTGGGAAACCTATGGCTACACCTTC.